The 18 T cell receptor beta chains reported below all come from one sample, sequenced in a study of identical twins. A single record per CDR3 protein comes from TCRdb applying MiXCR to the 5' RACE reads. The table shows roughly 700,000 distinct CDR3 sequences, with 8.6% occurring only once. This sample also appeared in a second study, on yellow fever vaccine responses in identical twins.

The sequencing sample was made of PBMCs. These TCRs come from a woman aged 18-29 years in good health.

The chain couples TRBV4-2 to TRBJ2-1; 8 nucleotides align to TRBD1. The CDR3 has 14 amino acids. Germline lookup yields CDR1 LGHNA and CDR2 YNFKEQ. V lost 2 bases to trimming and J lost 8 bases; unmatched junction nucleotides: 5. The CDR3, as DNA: TGTGCCAGCAGCCAACTTGGACAGGGCTATGAGCAGTTCTTC. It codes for CASSQLGQGYEQFF.

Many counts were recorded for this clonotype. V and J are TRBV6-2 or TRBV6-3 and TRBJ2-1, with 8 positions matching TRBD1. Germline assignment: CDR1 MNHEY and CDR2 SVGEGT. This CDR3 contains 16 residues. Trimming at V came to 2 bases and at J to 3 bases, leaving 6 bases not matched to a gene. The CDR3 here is CASSYQIGQGYNEQFF. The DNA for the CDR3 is TGTGCCAGCAGTTACCAGATAGGACAGGGCTACAATGAGCAGTTCTTC.

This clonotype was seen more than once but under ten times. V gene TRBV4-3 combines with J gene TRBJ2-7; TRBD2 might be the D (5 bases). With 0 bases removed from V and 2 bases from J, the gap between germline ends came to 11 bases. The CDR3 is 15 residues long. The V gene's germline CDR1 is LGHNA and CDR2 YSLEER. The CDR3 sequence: CASSQDSSVAYEQYF. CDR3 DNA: TGCGCCAGCAGCCAAGACAGTAGCGTGGCCTACGAGCAGTACTTC.

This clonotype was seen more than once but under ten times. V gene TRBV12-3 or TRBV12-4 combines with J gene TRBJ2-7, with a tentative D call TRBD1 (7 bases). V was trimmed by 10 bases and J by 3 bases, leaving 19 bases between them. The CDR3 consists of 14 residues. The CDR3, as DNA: TGTGCCACCAGAGACAGGGAGGAAAGCTACGAGCAGTACTTC. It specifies CATRDREESYEQYF.

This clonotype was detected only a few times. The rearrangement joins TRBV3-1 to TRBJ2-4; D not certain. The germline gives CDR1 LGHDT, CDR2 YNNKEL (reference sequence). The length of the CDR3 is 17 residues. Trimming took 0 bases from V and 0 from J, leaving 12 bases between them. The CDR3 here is CASSQDHFSIAKNIQYF. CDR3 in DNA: TGTGCCAGCAGCCAAGATCACTTCTCCATAGCCAAAAACATTCAGTACTTC.

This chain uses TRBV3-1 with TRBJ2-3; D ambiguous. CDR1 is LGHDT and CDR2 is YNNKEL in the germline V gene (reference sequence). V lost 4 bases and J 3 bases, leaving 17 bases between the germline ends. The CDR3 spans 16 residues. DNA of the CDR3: TGTGCCAGCAGCCGCCCGACGGGCCTTACGACAGATACGCAGTATTTT. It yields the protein CASSRPTGLTTDTQYF.

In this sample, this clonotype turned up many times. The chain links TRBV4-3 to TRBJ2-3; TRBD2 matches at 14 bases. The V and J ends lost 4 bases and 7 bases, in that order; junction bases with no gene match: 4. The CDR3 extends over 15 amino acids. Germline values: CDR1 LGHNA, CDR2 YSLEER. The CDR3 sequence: CASSRGLAGENTQYF. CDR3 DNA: TGCGCCAGCAGCCGGGGACTAGCGGGAGAAAATACGCAGTATTTT.

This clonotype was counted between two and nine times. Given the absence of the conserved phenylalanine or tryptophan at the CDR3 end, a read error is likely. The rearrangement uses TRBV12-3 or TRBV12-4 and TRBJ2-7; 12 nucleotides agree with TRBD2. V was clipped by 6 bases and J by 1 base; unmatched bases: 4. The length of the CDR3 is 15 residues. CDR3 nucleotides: TGTGCCAGCAGCACGACTAGCGGGGGATCCTACGAGCAGTACTCC. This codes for CASSTTSGGSYEQYS.

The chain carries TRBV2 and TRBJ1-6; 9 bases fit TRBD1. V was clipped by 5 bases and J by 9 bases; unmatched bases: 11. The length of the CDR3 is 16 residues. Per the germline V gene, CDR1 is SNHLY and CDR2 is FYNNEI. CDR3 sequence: CASSPSRDRVASPLHF. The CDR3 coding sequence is TGTGCCAGCAGTCCAAGCCGGGACAGGGTTGCTTCACCCCTCCACTTT.

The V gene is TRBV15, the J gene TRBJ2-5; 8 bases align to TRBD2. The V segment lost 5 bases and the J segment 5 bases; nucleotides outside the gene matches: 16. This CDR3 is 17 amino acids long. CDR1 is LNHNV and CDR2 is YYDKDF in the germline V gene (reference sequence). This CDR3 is CATSARAPGLDVETQYF. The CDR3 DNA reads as TGTGCCACCAGCGCCCGGGCCCCGGGACTAGATGTGGAGACCCAGTACTTC.

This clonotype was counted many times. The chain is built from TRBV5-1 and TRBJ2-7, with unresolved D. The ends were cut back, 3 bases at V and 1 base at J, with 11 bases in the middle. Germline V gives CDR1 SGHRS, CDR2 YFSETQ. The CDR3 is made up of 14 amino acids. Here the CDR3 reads CASSSSGGSYEQYF. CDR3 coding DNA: TGCGCCAGCAGCTCCTCGGGCGGATCCTACGAGCAGTACTTC.

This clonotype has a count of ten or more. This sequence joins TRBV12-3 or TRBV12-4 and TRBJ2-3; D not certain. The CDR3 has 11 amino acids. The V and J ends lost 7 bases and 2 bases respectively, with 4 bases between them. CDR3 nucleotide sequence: TGTGCCAGCACAAACACAGATACGCAGTATTTT. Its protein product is CASTNTDTQYF.

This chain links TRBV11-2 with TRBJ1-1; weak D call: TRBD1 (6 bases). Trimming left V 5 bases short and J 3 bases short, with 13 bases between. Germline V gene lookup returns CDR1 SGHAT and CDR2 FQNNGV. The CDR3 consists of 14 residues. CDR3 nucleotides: TGTGCCAGCAGCCCTGGGGGGGCCGACACTGAAGCTTTCTTT. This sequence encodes CASSPGGADTEAFF.

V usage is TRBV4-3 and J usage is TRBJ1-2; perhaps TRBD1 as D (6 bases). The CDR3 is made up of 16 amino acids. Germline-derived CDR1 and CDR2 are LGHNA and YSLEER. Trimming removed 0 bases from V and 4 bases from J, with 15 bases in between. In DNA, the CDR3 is TGCGCCAGCAGCCAAGATCGCGGACAGTTCGGCTATGGCTACACCTTC. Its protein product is CASSQDRGQFGYGYTF.

The CDR3 DNA follows: TGTGCCAGCAGTTACATCGAACGTAGAGAGACCCAGTACTTC. Translation gives CASSYIERRETQYF. This chain uses TRBV6-5 with TRBJ2-5; D is undetermined. The germline V gene encodes CDR1 MNHEY and CDR2 SVGAGI. The CDR3 loop spans 14 amino acids. V lost 2 bases and J lost 4, with 11 bases in between.

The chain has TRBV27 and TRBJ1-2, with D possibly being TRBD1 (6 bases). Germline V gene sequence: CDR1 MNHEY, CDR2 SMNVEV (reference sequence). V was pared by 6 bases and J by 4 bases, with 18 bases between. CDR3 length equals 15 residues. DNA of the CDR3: TGTGCCAGCAGCCGACAGGACATCCTCCCCTATGGCTACACCTTC. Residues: CASSRQDILPYGYTF.

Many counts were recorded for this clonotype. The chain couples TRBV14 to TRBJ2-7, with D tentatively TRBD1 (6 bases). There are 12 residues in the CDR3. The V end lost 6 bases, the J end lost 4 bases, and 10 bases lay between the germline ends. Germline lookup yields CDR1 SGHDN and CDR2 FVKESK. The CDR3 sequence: CASSSDRYEQYF. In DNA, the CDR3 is TGTGCCAGCAGTTCGGACAGATACGAGCAGTACTTC.

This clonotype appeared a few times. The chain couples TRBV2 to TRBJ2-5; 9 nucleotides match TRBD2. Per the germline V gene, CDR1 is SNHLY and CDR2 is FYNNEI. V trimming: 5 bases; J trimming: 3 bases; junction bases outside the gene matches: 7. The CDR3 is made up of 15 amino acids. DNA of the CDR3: TGTGCCAGCAGTCAGATGGGACTAGCTGAAGAGACCCAGTACTTC. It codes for CASSQMGLAEETQYF.